This TCR beta chain was sequenced in a study of blood T cell repertoires in acute mononucleosis (dated by TCRdb to about 2020). Background on the whole study: Convalescent samples, representing the memory response, were collected 5 to 8 months after the acute presentation. The mean EBV load in blood was 3.5 to 4 log10 genome copies per million B cells during acute infection, compared with about 2.4 at convalescence.

Total RNA from at least 8,000 sorted tetramer+ CD8 T cells was reverse transcribed into cDNA for TCR profiling. CDR3 regions were amplified by PCR with primers annealing to V and J regions, adding unique molecular identifiers to track templates. Profiling of the TCRalpha and TCRbeta chains was done on the immunoSEQ platform, including the sequencing and error-correction standards of that platform. The original pipeline was this. Clonal copy numbers were corrected for sequencing and PCR errors, and CDR3s were defined per IMGT conventions. Only productive rearrangements were analyzed, using immunoSEQ Analyzer versions 2.0 and 3.0, with gene-pairing frequencies processed further in Microsoft Excel. Circos plots were used to display V-J pairings, and MEME together with a custom motifSearch program was used to find CDR3 motifs. The OLGA algorithm was used to calculate the probability of generation of TCR sequences. Clonotypes found at both visits were termed persistent, clonotypes found only in the acute phase were termed nonpersistent, and clonotypes found only at convalescence were termed de novo. Any amino acid clonotype used by more than one donor was defined as a public TCR. Held by TCRdb, this immuneACCESS table contains in-frame sequences only and omits some clones. Under half of the omission traces to an unresolved V gene where checked; the cause of the rest is unknown. V and J calls and clone size follow that table, whereas D and trimming were derived from the DNA. Across this sample there are approximately 1,400 clones, with around a quarter seen only once. Of the sample, 34% falls within the top ten clones.

Via the germline V gene (reference sequence), CDR1 is MNHEY and CDR2 SMNVEV. V is cut by 6 bases and J by 7 bases, and the space between the germline ends is 19 bases. The CDR3 runs 15 residues from the cysteine to the phenylalanine. Only CDR3 DNA is held: 45 bases, read in frame from base 1. Study-wide findings and limitations: For BRLF1 (YVL-BR), TCRalpha CDR3 motifs played a dominant role and TCRbeta a minimal role in TCR repertoire selection. Because only a fraction of each donor's blood was analyzed, sampling error might partly explain the low overlap between acute and convalescent clonotypes. Although only about 9% of unique acute clonotypes carried over into convalescence, these persisting clonotypes made up most of the response, and the remainder were seemingly replaced by new, diverse de novo clonotypes. The cohort comprised only a few donors, so group averages rested on very few individuals.

In light of the paper, this sample's time point label describes: convalescence about 6 months (5-8 months) after acute presentation (visit 7). Over primary infection, the study followed CD8 T cell responses to two immunodominant EBV epitopes: BRLF1 109 (YVL-BR) and BMLF1 280 (GLC-BM). Primary EBV infection was taken to be indicated by a positive serum heterophile antibody test and EBV viral capsid antigen-specific IgM. As a first step, magnetic positive selection (MACS) was used to enrich total CD8 T cells from the PBMCs. Live CD3+ CD8+ tetramer+ cells were sorted on a FACSAria III to over 95% purity. Cell sorting used a PE-conjugated tetramer carrying the BRLF1 109-117 peptide. TCR repertoires of EBV epitope-specific CD8 T cells were deep-sequenced directly ex vivo after tetramer sorting, at acute infection and at convalescence. A few people aged roughly 18 to 29 with clinical acute infectious mononucleosis and laboratory evidence of primary EBV infection were used as donors. Heparinized peripheral blood was drawn at clinical presentation with mononucleosis symptoms and again about 6 months later. Ficoll-Paque density gradient centrifugation was used to isolate PBMCs.

To note about this clone: Base qualities are not at hand, and no much larger clone is one base apart.

The sample was EBV YVL epitope tetramer+ CD8+ T cells sorted from PBMCs, taken during convalescence from infectious mononucleosis. The sample's cell subset or site label, decoded: CD8 T cells binding a tetramer with EBV BRLF1 109-117 peptide (YVL-BR). The rearranged segments are TRBV27 and TRBJ1-5; 6 matching bases give a weak D call of TRBD1. This sequence was found in a woman aged 18-29 years with infectious mononucleosis caused by EBV. The encoded CDR3 is CASRALSGGGQPQHF. DNA sequence: TGTGCCAGCAGAGCCCTGTCGGGGGGCGGCCAGCCCCAGCATTTT.